Following are 20 T cell receptor delta chains from one sample sequenced in a study of γδ T cells in repeated Plasmodium falciparum infection. Bulk repertoires came from Vgamma9/Vdelta2+ or Vdelta2-negative gammadelta T cells flow-sorted from PBMC. TCRdb fed the multiplex PCR reads to CATT. The sample comprises 70,000 to 95,000 delta-chain clones, approximately 1.4% of which are singletons, and 9% rests with the top ten. The sample taken for sequencing was gamma-delta T cells from blood. The source is a pool of human donors (malaria-infected and uninfected, not separated).

Details on this clone: A far larger clone is one nucleotide away, so this likely arose from a read error. This CDR3 is also generated by other DNA sequences in the sample. The chain carries TRDV2 and TRDJ1; D is ambiguous. No J gene is reported in TCRdb; it was inferred here by comparing the DNA with germline. The germline V gene has CDR1 GEAIGNYY and CDR2 EKD. Trimming removed 0 bases from V and 0 bases from J, with 13 bases in between. This CDR3 region has 16 residues. The CDR3 bases are TGTGCCTGTGACACCGCAGGAGGATCGTACACCGATAAACTCATCTTT. It is translated as CACDTAGGSYTDKLIF.

A note on this clone: TCRdb shows a much larger clone's protein in place of this DNA's translation, and the two differ at residue 5, likely through a read error; the protein shown is translated from the DNA. The gene calls are TRDV2 and TRDJ1; D gene unclear. CDR1 and CDR2 (germline): GEAIGNYY, EKD. V was cut by 3 bases and J by 1 base, with 11 bases left in between. The CDR3 spans 14 residues. CDR3 protein: CACDAGSGTDKLIF. CDR3 bases: TGTGCCTGTGACGCCGGGAGCGGCACCGATAAACTCATCTTT.

This clone has just a few counts. This chain connects TRAV36/DV7 to TRDJ1; D possibly corresponds to TRDD3 (6 bases). The J gene is not listed in TCRdb, so it was assigned here from a DNA match to germline. This CDR3 spans 12 amino acids. Between the trimmed V and J ends, which lost 6 bases and 1 base, there was a span of 10 bases. Germline CDR1 reads VTNFRS; CDR2 reads LTSSGIE (reference sequence). CDR3 amino acids: CAAGGGTDKLIF. In nucleotides, the CDR3 is TGTGCTGCGGGGGGAGGCACCGATAAACTCATCTTT.

This clone was seen many times. Additional DNA sequences in this sample encode the identical CDR3. The chain's CDR3 is CALGNSGYWGIRVLYTDKLIF. In DNA, the CDR3 is TGTGCTCTTGGGAATTCAGGGTACTGGGGGATACGCGTCCTGTACACCGATAAACTCATCTTT. The chain links TRDV1 to TRDJ1; 13 nucleotides align to TRDD3. CDR1 is TSWWSYY, CDR2 QGS, per germline. This CDR3 is 21 amino acids long. The J segment lost 0 bases and the V segment lost 5 bases, leaving 18 bases of the junction unmatched.

This clone was seen only a few times. TCRdb assigns this DNA the protein of a much larger clone, which departs from its translation at residue 11; this likely reflects a read error, and the protein shown comes from translating the DNA. The chain links TRDV3 to TRDJ1, with 13 bases aligning to TRDD3. The J gene was missing in TCRdb and was found by matching the end of the DNA to germline. CDR1 is TVYSNPD, CDR2 GDNSRS, per germline (reference sequence). The CDR3 contains 16 residues. With 1 base clipped from V and 8 bases from J, the junction kept 13 bases outside the gene matches. CDR3 sequence reads: CAFKRPTGGYDCKLIF. CDR3 nucleotides: TGTGCCTTTAAGAGACCTACTGGGGGATACGACTGCAAACTCATCTTT.

Concerning this clone: This sequence is one base from a far larger clone and is likely a read error. The identical CDR3 is also encoded by other nucleotide sequences in the sample. The chain is built from TRDV2 and TRDJ3, with TRDD3 matching 7 bases. The CDR3 totals 18 residues. The germline V gene encodes CDR1 GEAIGNYY and CDR2 EKD. V was pared by 1 base and J by 12 bases, with 17 bases of the junction left unmatched. This chain's CDR3 is CACDTGGTNPPGHRQMFF. The CDR3 DNA reads as TGTGCCTGTGACACTGGGGGAACCAATCCTCCCGGCCACCGACAGATGTTTTTC.

There are many counts of this clone. The V and J genes are TRDV1 and TRDJ1; TRDD3 matches at 13 bases. Germline trimming cut 5 bases from V and 0 bases from J; bases unmatched to any gene: 21. The length of the CDR3 is 22 residues. Germline CDR1 is TSWWSYY and CDR2 is QGS. The chain's CDR3 is CALGPSPIVYWGIRHYTDKLIF. In nucleotides, the CDR3 is TGTGCTCTTGGGCCTTCCCCGATTGTTTACTGGGGGATACGCCACTACACCGATAAACTCATCTTT.

With respect to this clone: With a far larger clone one base away, a read error is the likely cause. Other DNA variants within this sample encode the same CDR3. The J gene has no call, while the V gene is TRDV1; the table names TRDD3, a call not compared with the DNA. The germline gives CDR1 TSWWSYY, CDR2 QGS. The CDR3 is made up of 24 amino acids. CDR3 loop: CALGDHLVLALGEMVWAYTDKLIF. The CDR3 DNA is TGTGCTCTTGGGGACCACTTAGTCCTTGCACTGGGGGAAATGGTGTGGGCATACACCGATAAGCTCATCTTT.

At least ten counts were recorded for this clone. A far more abundant clone sits one base away, making this likely a read error. Other DNA sequences in the same sample also yield this CDR3. The chain employs TRDV1 and TRDJ1, with 7 bases that match TRDD3. V dropped 2 bases and J dropped 1; count of bases not matched to a gene: 28. Germline-derived CDR1 and CDR2 are TSWWSYY and QGS. The CDR3 consists of 23 residues. The DNA of the CDR3 is TGTGCTCTTGGGGAATATCTTTCCCCGATTAGGAAACTCACCCTGGGGGTCACCGATAAACTCATCTTT. Its protein product is CALGEYLSPIRKLTLGVTDKLIF.

About this clone: TCRdb shows a much larger clone's protein in place of this DNA's translation, and the two differ at residue 13, likely through a read error; the protein shown is translated from the DNA. The gene calls are TRDV1 and TRDJ1; 9 nucleotides match TRDD3. TCRdb is silent on the J gene; assignment here came from matching the DNA to germline. The CDR3 runs to 21 residues. Germline V gives CDR1 TSWWSYY, CDR2 QGS. Unmatched junction bases numbered 20, after V lost 0 bases and J lost 3 bases. CDR3 bases: TGTGCTCTTGGGGAACTTCCCTCCCCGACTGGGGGACACCCCCCTTCCGATAAACTCATCTTT. Encoded protein: CALGELPSPTGGHPPSDKLIF.

On this clone itself: For this DNA, TCRdb reports the protein of a much larger clone, which diverges at residue 13, most likely from a read error; the protein presented here is translated directly from the DNA. This chain uses TRDV2 with TRDJ1, with TRDD2 matching over 9 bases. CDR1 is GEAIGNYY, CDR2 EKD, per germline. Losses at the gene ends were 5 bases for V and 0 bases for J; bases not matched to a gene: 27. The CDR3 has 22 residues. CDR3: CACGGTLPTTVLVDRYTDKLIF. CDR3 DNA: TGTGCCTGTGGGGGGACCCTTCCTACGACTGTACTGGTGGATCGGTACACCGATAAACTCATCTTT.

The chain is built from TRDV1 and TRDJ1, with 8 bases identical to TRDD3. The J gene is not listed in TCRdb, so it was assigned here from a DNA match to germline. Germline V CDR1 and CDR2: TSWWSYY, QGS. The CDR3 sequence is 18 residues long. The J segment lost 0 bases and the V segment lost 5 bases, leaving 14 bases of the junction unmatched. The CDR3 sequence: CALGTLLGGPFYTDKLIF. CDR3 in DNA: TGTGCTCTTGGGACCCTACTGGGGGGTCCATTCTACACCGATAAACTCATCTTT.

In this sample, this clone turned up a few times. The protein given by TCRdb reflects a much larger clone and differs at residue 14 from this DNA's translation, likely from a read error; the protein shown is the DNA's translation. This chain connects TRDV1 to TRDJ1; 11 nucleotides align to TRDD3. TCRdb carries no J gene annotation; the J gene was assigned here by matching the DNA with germline. The V gene end was trimmed by 5 bases and the J gene end by 0 bases; junction bases not matched to a gene: 26. CDR3 size: 23 residues. The germline V gene has CDR1 TSWWSYY and CDR2 QGS. CDR3 region: CALGTAIPHWGIFASIYTDKLIF. DNA of the CDR3: TGTGCTCTTGGGACCGCAATTCCGCACTGGGGGATATTCGCATCCATTTACACCGATAAACTCATCTTT.

This clone was seen more than once but under ten times. One base away lies a much larger clone, so this may be a sequencing read error. Other DNA sequences of this sample code for an identical CDR3. The chain combines TRDV1 with TRDJ1, with D maybe TRDD3 (6 bases). Germline V gene lookup returns CDR1 TSWWSYY and CDR2 QGS. The CDR3 is 19 amino acids. DNA for the CDR3: TGTGCTCTTGGGGAATGCTCCTATACTGTACTGGGAGGAACCGACAAACTCATCTTT. Translation: CALGECSYTVLGGTDKLIF.

In this sample, this clone turned up a few times. The TCRdb record carries a much larger clone's protein, which differs from this DNA's translation at residue 14; a read error is the likely cause, and the protein listed here is the DNA translation. The chain employs TRDV1 and TRDJ1; 10 nucleotides agree with TRDD3. Germline lookup yields CDR1 TSWWSYY and CDR2 QGS. The CDR3 spans 19 residues. V gave up 2 bases and J gave up 3 bases; unmatched junction bases: 15. The CDR3 spells CALGERMGDTHGGADKLIF. In DNA form, the CDR3 reads TGTGCTCTTGGGGAAAGGATGGGGGATACCCACGGCGGGGCCGATAAACTCATCTTT.

Comments on this clone: This DNA's translation and the protein TCRdb lists, from a much larger clone, do not match at residue 18, likely due to a read error; the protein shown is translated from the DNA. The chain joins TRDV2 to TRDJ3; a weak D match, TRDD2 (8 bases). TCRdb does not report a J gene; here it was assigned by matching the DNA to germline references. The CDR3 sequence is 25 residues long. The V gene's germline CDR1 is GEAIGNYY and CDR2 EKD. Here the CDR3 reads CACDAVLASYGIGGQGSRDTRQMFF. Written as DNA, the CDR3 is TGTGCCTGTGACGCCGTACTAGCTTCCTACGGTATTGGGGGACAAGGCTCCCGGGACACCCGACAGATGTTTTTC.

With respect to this clone: TCRdb shows a much larger clone's protein in place of this DNA's translation, and the two differ at residue 17, likely through a read error; the protein shown is translated from the DNA. The J gene has no call, while the V gene is TRDV2; the table's D call of TRDD3 was not tested on the DNA. The germline CDR1 and CDR2 sequences are GEAIGNYY and EKD. The CDR3 contains 18 residues. CDR3 DNA: TGTGCCTGTGACACACGACTGGGGGATAAGAAACACACCGATAAACTCACCTTT. Amino acid sequence: CACDTRLGDKKHTDKLTF.

On this clone: A far more abundant clone sits one base away, making this likely a read error. This CDR3 is also generated by other DNA sequences in the sample. The chain uses TRDV3 and TRDJ1; D might be TRDD2 (5 bases). TCRdb carries no J gene annotation; the J gene was assigned here by matching the DNA with germline. V was cut by 3 bases and J by 4 bases, with 12 bases left in between. Germline values: CDR1 TVYSNPD, CDR2 GDNSRS (reference sequence). CDR3 length: 12 amino acids. The CDR3 loop reads CAFEPYGDKLIF. In DNA, the CDR3 is TGTGCCTTCGAACCCTACGGCGATAAACTCATCTTT.

Points on this clone: A much larger clone lies a single base off, so this may be a read error. The same CDR3 also results from other DNA sequences found in this sample. CDR3 in amino acids: CALGVEPESRQNWGIRESRISLTDKLIF. DNA for the CDR3: TGTGCCCTTGGGGTCGAACCTGAGTCTCGTCAAAACTGGGGGATACGCGAGTCTAGAATCTCACTTACCGATAAACTCATCTTT. The chain is built from TRDV1 and TRDJ1; 13 bases agree with TRDD3. The V gene's germline CDR1 is TSWWSYY and CDR2 QGS. The CDR3 runs to 28 residues.

On this clone itself: A single base is all that separates this from a far larger clone, so a read error is likely. The identical CDR3 is also encoded by other nucleotide sequences in the sample. J is TRDJ1 and V is TRDV1; the match to TRDD3 covers 13 bases. From germline, CDR1 is TSWWSYY and CDR2 QGS. The CDR3 length is 25 residues. J was trimmed by 0 bases and V by 1 base; bases with no gene match: 26. CDR3 in DNA: TGTGCTCTTGGGGAACCCCACAGGCTTCCCGTACGTACTGGGGGATACGCCGGGTACACCGATAAACTCATCTTT. As protein: CALGEPHRLPVRTGGYAGYTDKLIF.